This TCR beta chain was found in a study of blood T cell repertoires in COVID-19. In the original analysis: Cell counts per sample came from amplifying reference gene primers. Clones were read by immunoSEQ multiplex PCR, and TCRdb kept only the in-frame ones, dropping some. The V and J calls and clone size are taken from that table; D and trimming were inferred from the DNA. The data show under 150,000 clones, just under 85% seen once. The CDR3 has 15 amino acids. J gave up 7 bases and V 2 bases, and 12 bases lay outside the gene matches. Per germline, CDR1 SGHDT and CDR2 YYEEEE. Clinical history reported by participants formed the basis on which cohorts were assigned.

The chain combines TRBV5-6 with TRBJ2-7; 7 nucleotides line up with TRBD1. Specimen: PBMCs or T cells enriched from blood (not recorded which). The origin of this receptor is a woman aged 35 to 49 who had recovered from COVID-19. CDR3 in DNA: TGTGCCAGCAGCTTTCCGCGACAGGGCTTCGAGGAGCAGTACTTC. Translated: CASSFPRQGFEEQYF.